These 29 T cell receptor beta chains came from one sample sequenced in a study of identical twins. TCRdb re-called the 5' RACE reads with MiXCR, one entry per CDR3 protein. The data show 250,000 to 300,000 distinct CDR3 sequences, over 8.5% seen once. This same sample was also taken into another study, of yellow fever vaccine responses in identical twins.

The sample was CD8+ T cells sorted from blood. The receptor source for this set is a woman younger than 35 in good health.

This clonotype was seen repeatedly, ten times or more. CDR3 sequence reads: CASPPSHSTDTQYF. As DNA, the CDR3 is TGTGCCAGCCCCCCATCGCACTCCACAGATACGCAGTATTTT. This chain joins TRBV2 and TRBJ2-3, with D hard to call. The length of the CDR3 is 14 residues. CDR1 and CDR2 from the germline V gene are SNHLY and FYNNEI. V was shortened by 8 bases and J by 2 bases, with 14 bases between the two germline ends.

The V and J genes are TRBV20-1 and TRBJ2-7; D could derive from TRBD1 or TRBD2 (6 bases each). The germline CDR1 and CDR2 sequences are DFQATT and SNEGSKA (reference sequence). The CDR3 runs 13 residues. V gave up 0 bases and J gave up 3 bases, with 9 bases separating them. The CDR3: CSARDRGHYEQYF. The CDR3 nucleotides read TGCAGTGCTAGAGACCGGGGGCACTACGAGCAGTACTTC.

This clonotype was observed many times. The CDR3 protein is CASSVSPGANYGYTF. The CDR3, as DNA: TGTGCCAGCAGCGTGTCCCCCGGCGCTAACTATGGCTACACCTTC. V usage is TRBV3-1 and J usage is TRBJ1-2; D gene unclear. The CDR3 consists of 15 residues. V dropped 5 bases and J dropped 0 bases, with 13 bases sitting between them. Germline lookup yields CDR1 LGHDT and CDR2 YNNKEL (reference sequence). Looking up the rest from reference TRBV3-1 and TRBJ1-2 gives the full variable domain: DTAVSQTPKYLVTQMGNDKSIKCEQNLGHDTMYWYKQDSKKFLKIMFSYNNKELIINETVPNRFSPKSPDKAHLNLHINSLELGDSAVYFCASSVSPGANYGYTFGSGTRLTVV.

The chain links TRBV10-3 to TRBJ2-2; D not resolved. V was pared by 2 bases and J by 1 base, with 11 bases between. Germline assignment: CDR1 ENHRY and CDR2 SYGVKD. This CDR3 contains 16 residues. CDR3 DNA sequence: TGTGCCATCAGTGAGCCTTCGGCCGTGAACACCGGGGAGCTGTTTTTT. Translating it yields CAISEPSAVNTGELFF.

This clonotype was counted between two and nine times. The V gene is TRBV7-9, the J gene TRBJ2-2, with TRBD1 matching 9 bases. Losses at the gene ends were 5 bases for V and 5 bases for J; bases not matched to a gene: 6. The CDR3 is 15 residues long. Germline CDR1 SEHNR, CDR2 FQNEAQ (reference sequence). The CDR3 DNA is TGTGCCAGCAGCACCGGGACAGGGAAAACCGGGGAGCTGTTTTTT. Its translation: CASSTGTGKTGELFF.

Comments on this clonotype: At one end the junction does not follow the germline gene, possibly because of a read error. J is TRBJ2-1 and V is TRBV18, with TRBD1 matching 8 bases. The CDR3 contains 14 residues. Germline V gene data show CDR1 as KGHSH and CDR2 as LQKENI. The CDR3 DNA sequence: TGTGCCAGCTCACACCATCAACCGGGACAGGAAATTACCTTC. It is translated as CASSHHQPGQEITF. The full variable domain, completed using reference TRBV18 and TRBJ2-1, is NAGVMQNPRHLVRRRGQEARLRCSPMKGHSHVYWYRQLPEEGLKFMVYLQKENIIDESGMPKERFSAEFPKEGPSILRIQQVVRGDSAAYFCASSHHQPGQEITFGPGTRLTVL.

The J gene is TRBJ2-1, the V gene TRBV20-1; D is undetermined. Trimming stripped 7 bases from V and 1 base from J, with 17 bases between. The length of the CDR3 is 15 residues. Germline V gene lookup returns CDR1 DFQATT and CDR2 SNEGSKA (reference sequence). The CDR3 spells CSVPPADRSYNEQFF. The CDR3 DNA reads TGCAGTGTACCCCCTGCGGACCGATCCTACAATGAGCAGTTCTTC.

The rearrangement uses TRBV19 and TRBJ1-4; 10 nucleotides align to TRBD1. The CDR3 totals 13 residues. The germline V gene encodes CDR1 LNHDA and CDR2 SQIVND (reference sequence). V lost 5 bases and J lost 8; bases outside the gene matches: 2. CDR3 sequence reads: CASSWDRGEKLFF. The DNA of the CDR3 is TGTGCCAGTAGTTGGGACAGGGGCGAAAAACTGTTTTTT.

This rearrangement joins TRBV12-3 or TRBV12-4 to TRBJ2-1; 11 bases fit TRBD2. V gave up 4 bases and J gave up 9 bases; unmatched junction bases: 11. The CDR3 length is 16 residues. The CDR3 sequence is CASSSLAGEVRLEQFF. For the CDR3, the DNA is TGTGCCAGCAGTTCACTAGCGGGAGAGGTGAGGCTTGAGCAGTTCTTC.

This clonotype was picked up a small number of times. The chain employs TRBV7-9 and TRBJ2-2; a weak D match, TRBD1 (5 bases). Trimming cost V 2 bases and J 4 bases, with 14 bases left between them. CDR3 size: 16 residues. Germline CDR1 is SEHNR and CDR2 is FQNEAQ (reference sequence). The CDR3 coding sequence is TGTGCCAGCAGCTTAATACAGGCAACGCCCACCGGGGAGCTGTTTTTT. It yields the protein CASSLIQATPTGELFF.

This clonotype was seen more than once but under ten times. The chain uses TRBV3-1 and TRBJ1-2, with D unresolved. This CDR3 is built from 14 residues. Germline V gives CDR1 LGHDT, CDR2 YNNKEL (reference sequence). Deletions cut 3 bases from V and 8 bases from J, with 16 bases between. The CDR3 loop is CASSQPLGWSGYTF. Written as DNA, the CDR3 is TGTGCCAGCAGCCAGCCCCTGGGGTGGTCAGGCTACACCTTC.

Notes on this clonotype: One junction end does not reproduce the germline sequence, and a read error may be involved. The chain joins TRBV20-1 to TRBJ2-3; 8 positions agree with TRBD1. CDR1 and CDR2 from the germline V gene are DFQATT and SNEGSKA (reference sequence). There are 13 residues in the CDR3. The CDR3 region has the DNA TGCAGTGCCAGAGCCAGGGGGCCAGATACGCAGTATTTT. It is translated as CSARARGPDTQYF.

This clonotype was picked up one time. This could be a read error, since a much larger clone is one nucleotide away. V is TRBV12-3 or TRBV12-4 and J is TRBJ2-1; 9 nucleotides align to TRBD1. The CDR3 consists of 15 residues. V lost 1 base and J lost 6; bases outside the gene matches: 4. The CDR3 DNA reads TGTGCCAGCAGTTTAGTGACAGGGGGGTTCAATGAGCAGTTCTTC. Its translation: CASSLVTGGFNEQFF.

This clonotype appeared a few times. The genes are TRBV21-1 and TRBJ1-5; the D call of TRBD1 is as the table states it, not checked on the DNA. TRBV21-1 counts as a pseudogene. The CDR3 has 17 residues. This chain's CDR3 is CASSKRGGGGTNQPQHF. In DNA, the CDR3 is TGTGCCAGCAGCAAGCGCGGGGGGGGTGGCACCAATCAGCCCCAGCATTTT.

As DNA, the CDR3 is TGTGCCAGCAGCTCGGGCGGGGTCTACGAGCAGTACTTC. Translating gives CASSSGGVYEQYF. This chain links TRBV2 with TRBJ2-7; D perhaps matches TRBD2 (6 bases). CDR3 length: 13 amino acids. CDR1 SNHLY and CDR2 FYNNEI come from the germline V gene. V lost 6 bases and J 3 bases, leaving 12 bases between the germline ends.

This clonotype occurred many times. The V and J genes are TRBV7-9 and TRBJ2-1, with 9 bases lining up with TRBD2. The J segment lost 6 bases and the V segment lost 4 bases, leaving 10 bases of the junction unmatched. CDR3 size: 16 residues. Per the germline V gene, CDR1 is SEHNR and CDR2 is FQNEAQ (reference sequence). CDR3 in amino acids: CASSSPGLAGANEQFF. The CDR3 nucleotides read TGTGCCAGCAGCTCCCCCGGGTTAGCGGGAGCCAATGAGCAGTTCTTC. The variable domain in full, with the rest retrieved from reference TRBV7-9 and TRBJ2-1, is DTGVSQNPRHKITKRGQNVTFRCDPISEHNRLYWYRQTLGQGPEFLTYFQNEAQLEKSRLLSDRFSAERPKGSFSTLEIQRTEQGDSAMYLCASSSPGLAGANEQFFGPGTRLTVL.

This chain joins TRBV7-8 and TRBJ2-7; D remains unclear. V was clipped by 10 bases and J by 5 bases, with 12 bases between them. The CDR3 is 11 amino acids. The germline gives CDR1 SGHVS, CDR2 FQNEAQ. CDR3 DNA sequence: TGTGCCATCGCTTCTAGTGACGAGCAGTACTTC. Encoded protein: CAIASSDEQYF.

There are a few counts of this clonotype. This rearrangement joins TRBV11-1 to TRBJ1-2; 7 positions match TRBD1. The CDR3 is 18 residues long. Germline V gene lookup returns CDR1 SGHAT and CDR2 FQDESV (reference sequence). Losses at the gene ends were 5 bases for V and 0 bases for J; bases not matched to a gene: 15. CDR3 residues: CASSPLGTVSRANYGYTF. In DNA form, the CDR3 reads TGTGCCAGCAGCCCCCTGGGGACAGTCTCACGAGCTAACTATGGCTACACCTTC.

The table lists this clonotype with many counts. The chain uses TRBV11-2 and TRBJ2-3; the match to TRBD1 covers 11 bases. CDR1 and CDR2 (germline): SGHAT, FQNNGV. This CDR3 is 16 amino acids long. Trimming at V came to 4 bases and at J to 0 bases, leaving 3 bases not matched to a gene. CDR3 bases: TGTGCCAGCAGCTGGACAGGGGGCGGTAGCACAGATACGCAGTATTTT. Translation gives CASSWTGGGSTDTQYF.

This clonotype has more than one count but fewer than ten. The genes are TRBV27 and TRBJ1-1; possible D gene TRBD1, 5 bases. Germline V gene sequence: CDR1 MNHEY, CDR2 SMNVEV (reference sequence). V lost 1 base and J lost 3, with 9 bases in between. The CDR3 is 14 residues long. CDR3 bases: TGTGCCAGCAGTTTATTGGGGGGGGACACTGAAGCTTTCTTT. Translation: CASSLLGGDTEAFF.

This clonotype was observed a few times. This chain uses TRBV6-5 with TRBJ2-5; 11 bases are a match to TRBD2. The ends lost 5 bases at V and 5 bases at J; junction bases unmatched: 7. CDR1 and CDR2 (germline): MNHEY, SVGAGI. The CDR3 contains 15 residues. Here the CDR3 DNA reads TGTGCCAGCAGTCCTCGACTAGCGGGGAAGGAGACCCAGTACTTC. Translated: CASSPRLAGKETQYF.

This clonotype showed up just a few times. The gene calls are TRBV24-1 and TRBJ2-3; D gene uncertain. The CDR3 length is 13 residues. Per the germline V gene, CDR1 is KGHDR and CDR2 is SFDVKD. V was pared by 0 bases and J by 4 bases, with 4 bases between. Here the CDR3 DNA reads TGTGCCACCAGTGATTTGAGGGCAGATACGCAGTATTTT. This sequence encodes CATSDLRADTQYF.

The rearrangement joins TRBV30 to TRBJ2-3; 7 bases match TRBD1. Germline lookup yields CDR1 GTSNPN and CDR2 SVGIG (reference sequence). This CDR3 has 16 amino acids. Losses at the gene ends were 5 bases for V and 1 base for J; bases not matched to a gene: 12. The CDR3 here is CAWGTLQGKGTDTQYF. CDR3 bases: TGTGCCTGGGGGACCCTACAGGGGAAGGGCACAGATACGCAGTATTTT.

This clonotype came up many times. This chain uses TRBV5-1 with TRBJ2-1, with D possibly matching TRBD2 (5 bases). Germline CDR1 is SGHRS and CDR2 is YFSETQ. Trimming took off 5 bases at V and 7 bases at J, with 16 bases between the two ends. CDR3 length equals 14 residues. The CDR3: CASRKGDPLNEQFF. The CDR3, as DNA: TGCGCCAGCAGAAAGGGAGACCCCCTGAATGAGCAGTTCTTC.

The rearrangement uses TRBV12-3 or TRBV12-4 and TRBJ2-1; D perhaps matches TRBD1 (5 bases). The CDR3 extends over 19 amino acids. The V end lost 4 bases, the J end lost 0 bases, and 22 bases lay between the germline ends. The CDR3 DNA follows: TGTGCCAGCAGTTCTTCAGGGCAGGTGTCCCCCCACTCCTACAATGAGCAGTTCTTC. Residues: CASSSSGQVSPHSYNEQFF.

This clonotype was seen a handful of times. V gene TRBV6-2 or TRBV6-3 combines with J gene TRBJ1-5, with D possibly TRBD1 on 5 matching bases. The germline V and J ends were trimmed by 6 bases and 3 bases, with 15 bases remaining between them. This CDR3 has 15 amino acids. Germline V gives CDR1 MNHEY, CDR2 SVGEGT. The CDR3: CASSPGTAINQPQHF. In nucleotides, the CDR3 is TGTGCCAGCAGCCCAGGGACGGCGATCAATCAGCCCCAGCATTTT.

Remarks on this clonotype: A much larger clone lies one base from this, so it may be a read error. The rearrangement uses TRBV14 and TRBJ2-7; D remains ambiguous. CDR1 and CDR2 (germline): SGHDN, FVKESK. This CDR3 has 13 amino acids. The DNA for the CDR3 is TGTGCCTGCAGAGAACTGGGCTCCTACGAGCAGTACTTC. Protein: CACRELGSYEQYF.

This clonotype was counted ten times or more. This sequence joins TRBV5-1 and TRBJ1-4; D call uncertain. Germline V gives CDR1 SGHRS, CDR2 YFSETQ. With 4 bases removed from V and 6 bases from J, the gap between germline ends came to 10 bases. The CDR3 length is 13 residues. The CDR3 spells CASSPPSDEKLFF. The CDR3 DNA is TGCGCCAGCAGCCCGCCGAGTGATGAAAAACTGTTTTTT.

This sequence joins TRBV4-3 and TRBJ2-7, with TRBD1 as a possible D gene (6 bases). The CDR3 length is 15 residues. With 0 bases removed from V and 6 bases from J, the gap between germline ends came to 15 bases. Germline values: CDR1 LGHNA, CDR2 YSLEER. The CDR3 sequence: CASSQERDISFEQYF. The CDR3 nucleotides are TGCGCCAGCAGCCAAGAAAGGGACATCTCATTCGAGCAGTACTTC.